This TCR beta chain was retrieved from a study of vaccination and CD4 T cells after COVID-19 (dated by TCRdb to between 2022 and 2023). The study in broad terms: Every convalescent patient had a positive nasal swab PCR test for SARS-CoV-2, with mild disease in 9 or 10 patients and severe disease in one. The convalescent cohort included six males and four females, with two Hispanic individuals, seven Caucasians, two Asians and one multiracial person. Two doses of either the Pfizer-BioNTech BNT162b2 vaccine (n=8) or the Moderna mRNA-1273 vaccine (n=2) were administered to participants. Post-COVID blood samples were collected from convalescent patients a median of around 100 days after diagnosis, with a range of roughly 30 to 161 days. Post-vaccine blood samples were taken a median of about 77 days after the second vaccine dose, with a range of roughly 14 to 241 days. A few convalescent patients gave samples both early after vaccination (day 14) and late after vaccination (days 161 to 241). Overlapping spike peptide pools from SARS-CoV-2 and from the common cold coronaviruses HCoV-NL63, HCoV-OC43 and HCoV-229E were used as culture stimuli. Control cultures used a CEFX viral epitope pool as positive control, an HIV-1 Nef peptide pool as negative control, or no peptide. The spike-specific CD4+ TCR repertoire was compared before and after mRNA vaccination in approximately 9 COVID-19 convalescent patients and a few infection-naive healthy vaccine recipients.

Libraries were built with PCR. DNA from cultured CD4+ T cells underwent TCR sequencing with the Oncomine TCR Beta short-read assay at the Johns Hopkins FTIC core. Genomic DNA was extracted from the cultured CD4+ T cells with the QIAamp micro DNA kit. The Oncomine TCR Beta libraries from cultured CD4+ T cells were pooled using unique dual indexes and then sequenced on an Illumina iSeq 100. The published analysis was carried out like this. Non-productive sequences were filtered out, and CDR3s that did not start with C, did not end with F or W, or were shorter than 7 amino acids were discarded. The MANAFEST web application was used to identify antigen-specific clonotypes by comparing peptide-stimulated wells against reference wells and other culture wells. Positive clones required FDR below 0.05, an odds ratio above 5, and productive frequency above 0.1% in at least two of three replicate wells. Clonotypes that were significantly expanded in both SARS-CoV-2 spike wells and at least one common cold coronavirus spike condition were defined as cross-reactive. Levenshtein distances (stringdist) and unrooted phylogenetic trees (ape) in R version 3.6.1 were used to assess CDR3 homology. The public reads were reprocessed in TCRdb via fastp at Q25 and MiXCR, keeping in-frame beta chains. Each CDR3 protein appears once, grouped with its most common genes and DNA. The V and J calls shown here were made by TCRdb, not taken from the authors' results. The sample table records 20,000 to 25,000 distinct CDR3 sequences; about 40% of these occur just once. Around 5.2% of the sample lies in the top ten.

The table lists this clonotype with a few counts. Its specific antigen is unknown. One base away there is no much larger clone; base qualities are not given. Overall study results and their limits: The study included relatively few convalescent patients and did not analyze early timepoints after natural infection. Among the post-vaccine SARS-CoV-2-reactive clones in convalescent patients, a median approximately 86% showed up only after vaccination, which suggests vaccine-specific priming. The median count of SARS-CoV-2-reactive clonotypes went up from under 25 after infection to 30 to 40 after vaccination, although the change was not significant. Nearly all vaccine-specific clones in convalescent patients (304 of 307) were mono-reactive for SARS-CoV-2 spike rather than cross-reactive with common cold coronaviruses.

Interpreted using the paper, the time point label stands for: late sampling 161 to 241 days after vaccination in three convalescent patients. The sample's treatment or condition, from its label and the paper: approximately 10-day PBMC culture with coronavirus spike peptide pools or control peptides (ViraFEST assay). The study used the ViraFEST assay, which expanded antigen-specific T cells with peptide pools and then identified expanded clonotypes by TCR sequencing. Positive SARS-CoV-2 PCR tests in the convalescent patients dated from March to December 2020, before Alpha, Beta and Delta variants emerged in the United States. Over 1.5 million PBMCs per well were cultured in IMDM with roughly 5% human AB serum and 8.5 to 10 IU/ml IL-2, plus 10 ug/ml peptide pools. On days 3 and 7, half of the culture medium was replaced with fresh IL-2-containing medium. After more than 8 days of culture, CD4+ T cells were isolated by negative selection using the EasySep CD4+ T cell isolation kit. PBMCs were separated from whole blood using Ficoll-Paque Plus gradient centrifugation and then either used fresh or cryopreserved at -140C. In general, triplicate wells were set up for every culture condition.

The sample consisted of CD4+ T cells from blood, cultured in vitro, taken about 7 months after SARS-CoV-2 vaccination. The sequence derives from a human donor who had recovered from COVID-19.

The nucleotide sequence reads as follows: TGTGCCAGCAGTATCCCCAGTTCCGGCGGGAACGGCTACAATGAGCAGTTCTTC. Translated, this gives CASSIPSSGGNGYNEQFF. The chain is assembled from TRBV28 and TRBJ2-1; the D gene is perhaps TRBD2, from 6 matching bases. The germline ends are 23 bases apart after V is trimmed by 5 bases and J by 3 bases. CDR1 and CDR2 (MDHEN, SYDVKM) derive from the germline V gene. Including cysteine and phenylalanine, the CDR3 has 18 amino acids. Of all the DNA, just the CDR3 is kept, 54 bases in frame from base 1.